This TCR beta chain is drawn from a study of blood T cells in healthy people across ages (dated by TCRdb to the mid-2010s). Looking at the study overall: In model experiments, template switching captured roughly one uniquely barcoded TCR beta cDNA molecule for every two T cells. Using deep sequencing normalized with unique cDNA molecular identifiers, the study measured how TCR beta repertoire diversity changes with age. The donors were split into four age groups: young (average 16 years), middle-aged (nearly 40), aged (more than 60) and long-lived (approximately 80). To avoid experimental bias, donors of different ages were randomly spread across the sequencing lanes. Two additional independent replicas of 1 million unique cDNA reads from the same blood draw were analyzed for two donors (one aged 18 to 30 and one aged 80 or older).

The donors were roughly 39 Caucasian individuals from Russia, aged 6 to 90 years, who were systemically healthy. Approximately 9.3 milliliters of peripheral blood were drawn from each donor into EDTA-treated Vacutainer tubes. Ficoll-Paque density-gradient centrifugation was used to isolate PBMCs, with at least 7 million per sample. Total RNA, at least 5 micrograms per sample, was extracted from PBMCs with Trizol reagent. For every donor, flow cytometry on a PBMC aliquot measured the percentage of naive CD45RAhigh/CD27high T cells. This clonotype was detected a few times. This receptor's antigen is unknown. Per-nucleotide qualities are absent, and no much larger clonotype sits a single base away. The receptor library was made with 5' RACE. Instrument on record: Illumina HiSeq 2500. The second PCR ran for about 7 to 11 cycles and used a J-beta primer mix along with a sample-barcoded 5' primer. Each TCR beta cDNA molecule received a unique molecular identifier from a template-switch 5' adaptor carrying 12 random nucleotides. Each sample yielded at least 3 million CDR3-containing paired-end reads. First-strand cDNA was synthesized from all RNA with the Mint cDNA synthesis kit, primed by a TRBC-specific oligonucleotide. Following uracil-DNA glycosylase treatment, a first 18-cycle PCR with universal primers M1SS and BC2_uni_R was performed on all cDNA. In the paper's pipeline: Each sample was normalized by randomly selecting 1 million high-quality reads, each carrying a distinct molecular identifier. Reads sharing molecular identifiers were discarded rather than binned into consensus sequences. MiTCR, set to a Q25 quality threshold and the strictest error-elimination algorithm, was used for CDR3 identification, clonotype clustering and error correction. A nonparametric unseen species model with Euler transformation was used to estimate lower-bound total TCR beta diversity. In-frame beta chains were kept once TCRdb had trimmed the public reads at Q25 with fastp and called clones with MiXCR. Every entry covers one CDR3 protein and lists the most common genes and DNA from its rows. The V and J calls follow TCRdb's processing rather than the paper's. The sample table shows 1.5 million or so distinct CDR3 sequences, and 40% to 45% are seen once. The ten largest clones represent under 5% of the sample.

As encoded in the germline V gene, CDR1 is SGHTA while CDR2 is FQGNSA. From V the trimming removes 6 bases and from J it removes 2 bases, while the gene matches leave 3 bases of the junction unaccounted for. The cysteine opens and the phenylalanine closes a CDR3 of 14 amino acids. The entry retains the CDR3 DNA only, 42 bases that are in frame from base 1. Points the paper makes about the study in general: Since profiling was done on bulk unsorted PBMCs, naive and antigen-experienced compartments could not be conclusively compared. A strong correlation was found between observed TCR beta diversity and the percentage of naive T cells measured by flow cytometry. Estimates of total diversity based on one million sequenced T cells were considered lower bounds and underestimates. As age increased, observed TCR beta diversity per million T cells dropped in a roughly linear way, and a significant reduction was already evident by age approximately 40. Because the CMV infection status of the donors was unknown, age-related changes in expanded clonotypes may potentially have been confounded. Compared with the aged group, more naive CD4+ T cells, fewer expanded clones and increased TCR diversity were shown by the long-lived group, suggesting age selection.

This clonotype was sampled from a woman aged 18-29 years in good health. The sample taken for sequencing was blood. Recombination joined TRBV7-2 with TRBJ2-3; TRBD1 matches 9 bases in the middle. The DNA reads as follows: TGTGCCAGCAGGCACAGGGGGCTCACAGATACGCAGTATTTT. Translated, this is CASRHRGLTDTQYF.